Here is one T cell receptor (beta chain) with its context. The antigen is unknown. Clones were read by immunoSEQ multiplex PCR, and TCRdb kept only the in-frame ones, dropping some. The data hold around 10,000 clones, with roughly 92% observed a single time. The sample is drawn from a study of graft-versus-host responses after intestinal transplantation. Study-wide background: Recipients received multivisceral, liver-intestinal, or isolated intestinal transplants. Study-level findings and limits: Subjects displaying graft-donor T cell macrochimerism possessed elevated graft-versus-host to host-versus-graft clonal ratios inside allografts.

V lost 0 bases, J lost 7 bases, and 2 bases stayed unmatched. Germline CDR1 reads MNHEY; CDR2 reads SVGAGI. CDR3 length: 13 residues. The origin of this receptor is a human patient who received an intestinal transplant, so some T cells may come from the graft donor. The rearrangement joins TRBV6-5 to TRBJ2-7, with 8 bases that match TRBD1. This material consisted of PBMCs, taken about 70 days after transplant. The CDR3 region has the DNA TGTGCCAGCAGTTACTCGACAGGGGTTGAGCAGTACTTC. The encoded protein is CASSYSTGVEQYF.